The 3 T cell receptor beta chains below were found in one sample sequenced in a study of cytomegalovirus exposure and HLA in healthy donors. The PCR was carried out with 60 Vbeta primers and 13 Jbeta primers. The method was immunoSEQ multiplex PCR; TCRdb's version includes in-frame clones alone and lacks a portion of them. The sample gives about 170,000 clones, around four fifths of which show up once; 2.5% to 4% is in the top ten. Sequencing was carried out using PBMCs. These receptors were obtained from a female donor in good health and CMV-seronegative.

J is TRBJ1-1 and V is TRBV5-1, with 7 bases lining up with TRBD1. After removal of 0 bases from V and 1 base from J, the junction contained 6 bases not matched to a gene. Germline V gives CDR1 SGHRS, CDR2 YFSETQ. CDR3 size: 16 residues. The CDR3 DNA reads TGCGCCAGCAGCTTGGTGGCAGGGGGACCGAACACTGAAGCTTTCTTT. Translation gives CASSLVAGGPNTEAFF. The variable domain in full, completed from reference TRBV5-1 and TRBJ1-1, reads KAGVTQTPRYLIKTRGQQVTLSCSPISGHRSVSWYQQTPGQGLQFLFEYFSETQRNKGNFPGRFSGRQFSNSRSEMNVSTLELGDSALYLCASSLVAGGPNTEAFFGQGTRLTVV.

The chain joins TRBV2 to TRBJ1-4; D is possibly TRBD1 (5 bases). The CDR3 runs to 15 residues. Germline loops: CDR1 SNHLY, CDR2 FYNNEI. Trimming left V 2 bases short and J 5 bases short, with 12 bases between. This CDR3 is CASSERGGVNEKLFF. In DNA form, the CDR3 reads TGTGCCAGCAGTGAAAGAGGAGGGGTAAATGAAAAACTGTTTTTT.

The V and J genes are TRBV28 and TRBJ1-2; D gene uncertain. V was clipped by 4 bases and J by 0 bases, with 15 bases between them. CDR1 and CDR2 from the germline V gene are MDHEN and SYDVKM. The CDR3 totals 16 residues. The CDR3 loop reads CASSSLLGGTNYGYTF. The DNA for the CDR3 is TGTGCCAGCAGTTCGCTCCTTGGCGGGACTAACTATGGCTACACCTTC.